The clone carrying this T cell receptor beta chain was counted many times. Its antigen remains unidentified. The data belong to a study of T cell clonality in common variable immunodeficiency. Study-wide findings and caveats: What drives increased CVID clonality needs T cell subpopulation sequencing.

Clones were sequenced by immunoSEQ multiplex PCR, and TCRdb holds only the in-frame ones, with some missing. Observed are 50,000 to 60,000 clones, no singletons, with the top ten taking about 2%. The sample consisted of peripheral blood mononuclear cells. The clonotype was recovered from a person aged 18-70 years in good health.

The covered CDR3 bases are TGTGCCAGCAGCCATCCGGAGAGGGTAGCCAAAAACATT. It translates to CASSHPERVAKNI. The entire CDR3 is CASSHPERVAKNIQYF. The rearrangement links TRBV4-2 to TRBJ2-4, with a weak D call TRBD2 (5 bases). The sequence runs out 3 residues before the end of the CDR3; the remainder is reconstructed from the germline J gene. The V end was cut by 3 bases, the J end by 0 bases, with 12 bases between. CDR1 is LGHNA, CDR2 YNFKEQ, per germline. CDR3 size: 16 residues.